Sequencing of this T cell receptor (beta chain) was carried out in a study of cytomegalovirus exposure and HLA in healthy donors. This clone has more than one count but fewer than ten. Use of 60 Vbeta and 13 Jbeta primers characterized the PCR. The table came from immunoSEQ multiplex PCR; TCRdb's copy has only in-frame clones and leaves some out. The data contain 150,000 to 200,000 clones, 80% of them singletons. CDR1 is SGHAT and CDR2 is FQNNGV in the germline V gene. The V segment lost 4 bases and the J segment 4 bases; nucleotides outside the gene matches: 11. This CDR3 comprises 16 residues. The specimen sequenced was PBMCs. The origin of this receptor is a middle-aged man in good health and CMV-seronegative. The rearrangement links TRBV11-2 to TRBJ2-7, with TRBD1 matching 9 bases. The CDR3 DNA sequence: TGTGCCAGCAGCTCGCTTGTCACAGGGGGCGTTTACGAGCAGTACTTC. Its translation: CASSSLVTGGVYEQYF.